Each of the 4 T cell receptor beta chains below was sequenced from the same sample in a study of identical twins. Each CDR3 protein is one row after TCRdb ran MiXCR on the 5' RACE reads. Of 600,000 to 700,000 distinct CDR3 sequences listed, around 21% are singletons. These same records also appear under a second study, on T cells expressing NK-cell markers.

The sequenced sample was PBMCs. The receptors stem from a woman younger than 35 in good health.

This clonotype was counted at least ten times. The V gene is TRBV5-1, the J gene TRBJ2-1; 12 bases align to TRBD1. Looked up from germline, CDR1 is SGHRS and CDR2 is YFSETQ. The CDR3 length is 17 residues. The trim removed 4 bases at V and 0 bases at J, leaving 5 bases unmatched. CDR3 loop: CASSSRDRGLSYNEQFF. The DNA for the CDR3 is TGCGCCAGCAGCAGCCGGGACAGGGGGCTCTCCTACAATGAGCAGTTCTTC.

This clonotype was seen a handful of times. The genes are TRBV20-1 and TRBJ2-7; TRBD2 is a possible D gene (5 bases). V lost 2 bases, J lost 5 bases, and 7 bases lay in between. This CDR3 comprises 11 residues. CDR1 and CDR2 from the germline V gene are DFQATT and SNEGSKA (reference sequence). CDR3: CSARLLDEQYF. For the CDR3, the DNA is TGCAGTGCTAGACTACTAGACGAGCAGTACTTC.

This clonotype occurred a few times. The V gene is TRBV12-3 or TRBV12-4, the J gene TRBJ1-1; D gene ambiguous. CDR3 size: 11 residues. Trimming removed 5 bases at V and 11 bases at J, with 12 bases between. The CDR3 DNA reads as TGTGCCAGCAGTACAGCCGGGTCGGCTTTCTTT. Amino acids: CASSTAGSAFF.

This clonotype was detected only a few times. The genes are TRBV12-3 or TRBV12-4 and TRBJ1-2; D unclear. Trimming removed 6 bases from V and 8 bases from J, with 10 bases in between. The CDR3 covers 11 residues. The CDR3 DNA is TGTGCCAGCAGGGGAGGGTCGGGCTACACCTTC. Translation gives CASRGGSGYTF.